This T cell receptor (beta chain) is drawn from a study of blood T cell repertoires in COVID-19. Study information: Researchers got acute and convalescent COVID-19 samples from the United States, Italy and Spain. In each case, the material was cDNA or gDNA derived from T cells, B-cell-depleted T cells, or PBMCs.

Source study methods: Reference gene primer amplification gave nucleated cell count estimates. The method was immunoSEQ multiplex PCR; TCRdb's version includes in-frame clones alone and lacks a portion of them. Clone size and V and J calls were adopted from that table, with D and trimming inferred from the DNA. The sample contains 200,000 to 300,000 clones, approximately 82% of which appear only once. The V gene lost 6 bases and the J gene lost 0 bases, with 18 bases spanning the gap. The germline CDR1 and CDR2 sequences are MDHEN and SYDVKM. The CDR3 has 17 residues. This clonotype originated in an elderly woman with acute or convalescent COVID-19. The chain couples TRBV28 to TRBJ1-5, with no clear D. Sequencing was done on a sample of peripheral blood. The CDR3, as DNA: TGTGCCAGCAGGCCTTCCGGGTCCCAATATAGCAATCAGCCCCAGCATTTT. Protein product: CASRPSGSQYSNQPQHF.